This T cell receptor (beta chain) was sequenced during a study of CD8 T cells in ankylosing spondylitis. Study conclusions and caveats: Reports say disease-linked clones showed up significantly more in matched ankylosing spondylitis synovial fluid. CD8+ cells made up the disease-linked clones, which were relatively rare in peripheral blood. Prior literature has documented some motif variants in synovial fluid and blood from reactive arthritis. Among TCR beta sequences, a motif of several highly homologous variants appeared characteristic of ankylosing spondylitis blood.

CDR3 size: 15 residues. Germline V CDR1 and CDR2: SGHVS, FNYEAQ. J was trimmed by 5 bases and V by 7 bases; bases with no gene match: 11. A single record per CDR3 protein comes from TCRdb applying MiXCR to the 5' RACE reads. The table records 200,000 or so distinct CDR3 sequences, about 20% of them present only once. Note on this clonotype: No antigen is known for it.

Sequenced input: blood, either unsorted or a sorted T cell fraction (not recorded which). The receptor's source is a male donor between 5 and 29 years old with ankylosing spondylitis or in good health (not recorded which). The chain employs TRBV7-6 and TRBJ2-1; 7 bases agree with TRBD2. The CDR3 region has the DNA TGTGCCAGCACCCCCCCCGGGGGGAAGAACAATGAGCAGTTCTTC. The encoded protein is CASTPPGGKNNEQFF.